The rows below give T cell receptor beta chains drawn from one sample of a study of blood T cell repertoires in COVID-19. The repertoire was sequenced with immunoSEQ multiplex PCR; TCRdb's copy has only in-frame clones and lacks some. Of roughly 150,000 clones in the sample, 80% to 90% were seen once. Sequencing was done on a sample of peripheral blood. The receptors stem from an older woman with active COVID-19. CDR3s include the opening cysteine and the closing phenylalanine or tryptophan. The order of the fields is D gene, V gene, J gene, CDR3 protein, CDR3 DNA. D genes are given only for firm matches.

.	TRBV28	TRBJ1-2	CASNGGQGTADGYTF	TGTGCCAGCAACGGGGGTCAGGGAACGGCGGACGGCTACACCTTC
TRBD2	TRBV4-1	TRBJ2-3	CASSQVAGGGGTDTQYF	TGCGCCAGCAGCCAGGTAGCGGGAGGGGGAGGCACAGATACGCAGTATTTT
.	TRBV28	TRBJ2-1	CASSPPRLGNEQFF	TGTGCCAGCAGTCCACCTCGACTAGGGAATGAGCAGTTCTTC
TRBD1	TRBV7-6	TRBJ1-5	CASSRRQGRINQPQHF	TGTGCCAGCAGCCGTAGACAGGGGAGGATCAATCAGCCCCAGCATTTT
.	TRBV12-3/TRBV12-4	TRBJ2-3	CASSLDTTDTQYF	TGTGCCAGCAGTTTAGACACCACAGATACGCAGTATTTT
TRBD2	TRBV7-8	TRBJ2-6	CASSSSGLAAVSGANVLTF	TGTGCCAGCAGCAGCTCGGGACTAGCGGCAGTCTCTGGGGCCAACGTCCTGACTTTC
TRBD1	TRBV5-5	TRBJ1-4	CASSLEGQGRDEKLFF	TGTGCCAGCAGCTTGGAGGGACAGGGAAGGGATGAAAAACTGTTTTTT
TRBD2	TRBV3-1/TRBV3-2	TRBJ2-1	CASSPFLSGTSGSGEQFF	TGTGCCAGCAGCCCGTTTCTCTCCGGGACTAGCGGGAGTGGTGAGCAGTTCTTC
.	TRBV5-1	TRBJ1-6	CASSLGTWDSPLHF	TGCGCCAGCAGCTTGGGGACATGGGATTCACCCCTCCACTTT
.	TRBV11-1	TRBJ1-2	CASSWDTRPGDYGYTF	TGTGCCAGCAGCTGGGACACGCGACCTGGGGACTATGGCTACACCTTC
.	TRBV28	TRBJ1-5	CASSGEGRGDQPQHF	TGTGCCAGCAGTGGAGAAGGGAGGGGAGATCAGCCCCAGCATTTT